This T cell receptor (beta chain) was retrieved from a study of blood T cell repertoires in COVID-19. Here immunoSEQ multiplex PCR was the method, and the copy in TCRdb shows in-frame clones only, minus some. The sample holds about 200,000 clones, roughly 87% seen once. The V segment lost 10 bases and the J segment 0 bases; nucleotides outside the gene matches: 4. Germline V gene lookup returns CDR1 SGHTA and CDR2 FQGNSA. The CDR3 sequence is 14 residues long. What was sequenced was peripheral blood. This TCR was sampled from a man in his sixties with active or convalescent COVID-19. This chain connects TRBV7-2 to TRBJ2-2; 8 bases are shared with TRBD2. CDR3 nucleotides: TGTGCCACCAGTAGCGGGGCGAACACCGGGGAGCTGTTTTTT. This translates into CATSSGANTGELFF. The entire variable domain, with the rest obtained from reference TRBV7-2 and TRBJ2-2, is as follows: GAGVSQSPSNKVTEKGKDVELRCDPISGHTALYWYRQSLGQGLEFLIYFQGNSAPDKSGLPSDRFSAERTGGSVSTLTIQRTQQEDSAVYLCATSSGANTGELFFGEGSRLTVL.